Following are 30 T cell receptor beta chains from one sample sequenced in a study of tumor-infiltrating lymphocytes in oesophageal squamous cell carcinoma. TCRdb re-analysed the PCR reads in MiXCR, keeping a single row per CDR3 protein. The sample gives 15,000 to 20,000 distinct CDR3 sequences, around two fifths of which show up once; around two fifths is in the top ten. The specimen sequenced was esophageal tumor tissue. The receptors come from a male donor with esophageal squamous cell carcinoma.

In this sample, this clonotype turned up many times. The chain carries TRBV27 and TRBJ1-2; 8 bases are a match to TRBD1. The CDR3 has 16 amino acids. Looked up from germline, CDR1 is MNHEY and CDR2 is SMNVEV (reference sequence). V trimming: 6 bases; J trimming: 3 bases; junction bases outside the gene matches: 12. This CDR3 reads CASSLDRAGGYYGYTF. In nucleotides, the CDR3 is TGTGCCAGCAGCCTGGACAGGGCAGGCGGGTACTATGGCTACACCTTC.

The gene calls are TRBV9 and TRBJ1-4; D ambiguous. Germline-derived CDR1 and CDR2 are SGDLS and YYNGEE. Trimming took 3 bases from V and 4 from J, leaving 10 bases between them. CDR3 length: 14 residues. CDR3: CASSEDVRNEKLFF. CDR3 nucleotide sequence: TGTGCCAGCAGCGAGGACGTGCGTAATGAAAAACTGTTTTTT.

This chain's CDR3 is CASSTEGQGVYNSPLHF. The CDR3 region has the DNA TGTGCCAGCAGTACTGAAGGACAGGGGGTTTATAATTCACCCCTCCACTTT. This chain uses TRBV2 with TRBJ1-6; 10 bases map to TRBD1. The junction had 8 bases not matched to a gene; V was cut back by 5 bases and J by 4 bases. The germline V gene encodes CDR1 SNHLY and CDR2 FYNNEI. There are 17 residues in the CDR3. Supplemented by reference TRBV2 and TRBJ1-6, the full variable domain reads EPEVTQTPSHQVTQMGQEVILRCVPISNHLYFYWYRQILGQKVEFLVSFYNNEISEKSEIFDDQFSVERPDGSNFTLKIRSTKLEDSAMYFCASSTEGQGVYNSPLHFGNGTRLTVT.

This clonotype was counted once. The conserved phenylalanine or tryptophan normally closing the CDR3 is absent here, so this likely arose from a read error. The DNA is omitted, as the CDR3 cannot be located on it reliably, and the CDR3 follows TCRdb's listing. The V gene is TRBV10-1, the J gene TRBJ2-5; the table's TRBD1 call for D was not verified on the DNA. The CDR3 region is 16 residues in length, termini included. Germline CDR1 and CDR2: WNHNN and SYGVQD (reference sequence). The CDR3: CASSEGQGKSTMSSTS.

This clonotype was counted between two and nine times. V usage is TRBV7-8 and J usage is TRBJ2-5; TRBD1 agrees at 7 bases. The end of the DNA fits TRBJ2-1 better, so the J call may be wrong. CDR3 length: 15 amino acids. Germline V CDR1 and CDR2: SGHVS, FQNEAQ. Here the CDR3 reads CASSLRGQLLNEQFF. The CDR3, as DNA: TGTGCCAGCAGCTTAAGGGGACAGCTTTTAAATGAGCAGTTCTTC.

CDR3 in amino acids: CASSLSSGGAVSTDTQYF. CDR3 in DNA: TGTGCCAGCAGTCTATCTAGCGGGGGGGCCGTTTCTACAGATACGCAGTATTTT. V is TRBV6-5 and J is TRBJ2-3, with 12 bases fitting TRBD2. The CDR3 contains 18 residues. The V segment lost 5 bases and the J segment 3 bases; nucleotides outside the gene matches: 12. Germline V gene data show CDR1 as MNHEY and CDR2 as SVGAGI.

The J gene is TRBJ2-3, the V gene TRBV5-1; TRBD2 matches 12 bases. The V segment lost 1 base and the J segment 4 bases; nucleotides outside the gene matches: 4. The germline gives CDR1 SGHRS, CDR2 YFSETQ. The CDR3 runs 16 residues. Written as DNA, the CDR3 is TGCGCCAGCAGCTTGTGGGCTAGCGGGGGGGCAGATACGCAGTATTTT. It encodes CASSLWASGGADTQYF.

The chain uses TRBV7-9 and TRBJ2-3, with 10 bases aligning to TRBD1. The last part of the DNA fits TRBJ2-7 better; the J call may be wrong. The CDR3 consists of 14 residues. Looked up from germline, CDR1 is SEHNR and CDR2 is FQNEAQ (reference sequence). The DNA of the CDR3 is TGTGCCAGCAGCCGGGACAGGGGTATGGGTGAGCAGTACTTC. Amino acids: CASSRDRGMGEQYF.

In regard to this clonotype: A much larger clone differs from this one at a single base, so this may be a read error. The chain is built from TRBV6-6 and TRBJ2-7, with D unresolved. Germline values: CDR1 MNHNY, CDR2 SVGAGI (reference sequence). This CDR3 comprises 12 residues. V was trimmed by 0 bases and J by 7 bases, leaving 7 bases between them. CDR3: CASSYSIDEQYF. DNA of the CDR3: TGTGCCAGCAGTTACTCGATCGATGAGCAGTACTTC.

The J gene is TRBJ1-1, the V gene TRBV11-2; no reliable D call. The CDR3 extends over 13 amino acids. The germline V gene encodes CDR1 SGHAT and CDR2 FQNNGV. V was clipped by 3 bases and J by 2 bases, with 7 bases between them. The DNA for the CDR3 is TGTGCCAGCAGCTTTTCTGAAAACACTGAAGCTTTCTTT. Protein sequence: CASSFSENTEAFF.

This clonotype was seen only once. CDR3 residues: CASSSLSGGLGEQYF. For the CDR3, the DNA is TGTGCCAGCAGTTCCCTCTCGGGGGGGCTAGGGGAGCAGTACTTC. The chain uses TRBV6-1 and TRBJ2-7, with 8 bases fitting TRBD2. CDR1 is MNHNS and CDR2 is SASEGT in the germline V gene. CDR3 size: 15 residues. V lost 5 bases, J lost 7 bases, and 13 bases stayed unmatched.

The chain combines TRBV7-2 with TRBJ2-7; 10 nucleotides agree with TRBD2. There are 18 residues in the CDR3. Germline V gene lookup returns CDR1 SGHTA and CDR2 FQGNSA. Trimming took 0 bases from V and 3 from J; bases not matched to a gene: 11. CDR3 sequence reads: CASSLALSSGSIGYEQYF. The CDR3 DNA is TGTGCCAGCAGCTTAGCGCTGTCTAGCGGGAGTATAGGCTACGAGCAGTACTTC.

This clonotype was counted a few times. This chain joins TRBV11-3 and TRBJ2-5; 11 nucleotides line up with TRBD2. Germline CDR1 reads SGHNT; CDR2 reads YENEEA. The ends lost 5 bases at V and 11 bases at J; junction bases unmatched: 13. The length of the CDR3 is 15 residues. The CDR3 sequence is CASSLGTSGYNEQYF. In DNA form, the CDR3 reads TGTGCCAGCAGCCTGGGGACTAGCGGTTACAATGAGCAGTACTTC.

CDR3 sequence reads: CASSFLGLEQYF. The CDR3 DNA reads as TGTGCCAGCAGTTTTCTGGGTTTAGAGCAGTACTTC. The chain recombines TRBV12-3 or TRBV12-4 with TRBJ2-7; D not resolved. The CDR3 loop spans 12 amino acids. V lost 3 bases and J lost 7, with 10 bases in between.

This clonotype was seen only once. This chain joins TRBV12-3 or TRBV12-4 and TRBJ1-5; D remains ambiguous. V lost 8 bases and J 4 bases, leaving 12 bases between the germline ends. The CDR3 is made up of 13 amino acids. The CDR3 sequence: CASCGGINQPQHF. The CDR3 DNA sequence: TGTGCCAGCTGTGGTGGCATAAATCAGCCCCAGCATTTT.

The V gene is TRBV24-1, the J gene TRBJ2-1; 9 bases line up with TRBD2. Trimming at V came to 6 bases and at J to 4 bases, leaving 6 bases not matched to a gene. The CDR3 is 15 amino acids. Germline CDR1 is KGHDR and CDR2 is SFDVKD. CDR3 protein: CATSNSGGSYNEQFF. The CDR3 nucleotides read TGTGCCACCAGTAATAGCGGGGGCTCTTACAATGAGCAGTTCTTC.

The chain links TRBV7-2 to TRBJ2-7; weak D call: TRBD2 (6 bases). Germline CDR1 reads SGHTA; CDR2 reads FQGNSA. The V end was cut by 4 bases, the J end by 3 bases, with 19 bases between. The CDR3 totals 16 residues. The DNA of the CDR3 is TGTGCCAGCAGCTCCATGAGCACCGCGGGAATCTACGAGCAGTACTTC. Its translation is CASSSMSTAGIYEQYF.

The chain links TRBV7-6 to TRBJ1-4; D ambiguous. The better agreement between TRBJ2-2 and the DNA end casts doubt on the J call. Germline V gene data show CDR1 as SGHVS and CDR2 as FNYEAQ. The CDR3 is made up of 13 amino acids. CDR3 protein: CASSKRNPGELFF. Here the CDR3 DNA reads TGTGCCAGCAGCAAACGGAATCCCGGGGAGCTGTTTTTT.

This clonotype was counted many times. The V call is TRBV11-2, the J call TRBJ2-5; D call uncertain. The V and J ends lost 2 bases and 11 bases respectively, with 21 bases between them. Per the germline V gene, CDR1 is SGHAT and CDR2 is FQNNGV. The CDR3 is made up of 15 amino acids. CDR3 nucleotides: TGTGCCAGCAGCTTAAGGTTATTACCTCACAATGAGCAGTACTTC. This codes for CASSLRLLPHNEQYF.

In this sample, this clonotype turned up once. This sequence joins TRBV10-1 and TRBJ2-1; D not certain. The CDR3 contains 16 residues. CDR1 WNHNN and CDR2 SYGVQD come from the germline V gene (reference sequence). The V gene lost 3 bases and the J gene lost 0 bases, with 12 bases spanning the gap. In nucleotides, the CDR3 is TGCGCCAGCAGTGAAGGTCCGGGTTACTCCTACAATGAGCAGTTCTTC. This codes for CASSEGPGYSYNEQFF.

At least ten counts were recorded for this clonotype. The chain couples TRBV9 to TRBJ2-1; possible D gene TRBD2, 5 bases. Trimming took 0 bases from V and 2 from J, leaving 12 bases between them. CDR1 is SGDLS and CDR2 is YYNGEE in the germline V gene. The CDR3 is 16 amino acids. The CDR3 here is CASSVEGLGAYNEQFF. In nucleotides, the CDR3 is TGTGCCAGCAGCGTAGAGGGCCTCGGGGCCTACAATGAGCAGTTCTTC.

As to this clonotype: Germline is not matched at one junction end, which may reflect a read error. The CDR3 spells CAISESRLAGSVFF. The CDR3, as DNA: TGTGCCATCAGTGAGTCGAGACTAGCGGGGAGCGTTTTCTTC. This chain joins TRBV10-3 and TRBJ2-3, with 11 bases fitting TRBD2. Germline CDR1 ENHRY, CDR2 SYGVKD. There are 14 residues in the CDR3.

As concerns this clonotype: The DNA is omitted, as the CDR3 cannot be located on it reliably, and the CDR3 follows TCRdb's listing. V usage is TRBV7-2 and J usage is TRBJ2-3; the table's D call, TRBD1, has no DNA check behind it. Germline CDR1 is SGHTA and CDR2 is FQGNSA. The CDR3 sequence runs 24 residues, both termini included. The CDR3 here is CASSPDRGTYGYTFGSGTTDTQYF.

The V call is TRBV7-2, the J call TRBJ1-4, with D uncertain. The assigned J gene may be wrong: the sequence end matches TRBJ2-2 better. This CDR3 has 13 residues. Looked up from germline, CDR1 is SGHTA and CDR2 is FQGNSA. The CDR3 loop is CASTEQNTGELFF. In DNA, the CDR3 is TGTGCCAGCACGGAGCAAAACACCGGGGAGCTGTTTTTT.

The CDR3 sequence: CASRSGLAGADQYF. DNA of the CDR3: TGTGCCAGCAGGTCGGGACTAGCGGGAGCCGATCAGTACTTC. The chain is built from TRBV7-4 and TRBJ2-1; TRBD2 matches at 14 bases. The J call may be in error: the DNA end matches TRBJ2-4 better. This CDR3 is built from 14 residues. The germline V gene has CDR1 SGHVT and CDR2 SQSDAQ.

The gene calls are TRBV3-1 and TRBJ2-3; a weak D match, TRBD2 (5 bases). The germline CDR1 and CDR2 sequences are LGHDT and YNNKEL (reference sequence). The CDR3 spans 15 residues. Trimming cost V 0 bases and J 3 bases, with 10 bases left between them. Here the CDR3 DNA reads TGTGCCAGCAGCCAAGATCGGGGAGTTACAGATACGCAGTATTTT. As protein: CASSQDRGVTDTQYF.

This clonotype was detected ten times or more. V is TRBV7-9 and J is TRBJ2-2; either TRBD1 or TRBD2 may fit D (5 bases each). The length of the CDR3 is 15 residues. V was shortened by 4 bases and J by 6 bases, with 15 bases between the two germline ends. Germline CDR1 and CDR2: SEHNR and FQNEAQ (reference sequence). CDR3 nucleotide sequence: TGTGCCAGCAGCTCGACCGGGACCAGGGCCGGGGAGCTGTTTTTT. It codes for CASSSTGTRAGELFF.

The J gene is TRBJ1-6, the V gene TRBV6-5; tentative D call: TRBD1 (5 bases). The J call could be wrong; TRBJ2-7 is a better fit for the DNA end. The germline gives CDR1 MNHEY, CDR2 SVGAGI. The CDR3 covers 14 residues. In nucleotides, the CDR3 is TGTGCCAGCAGTGAAGGGGCAGGGTCCAACGAGCAGTACTTC. This encodes CASSEGAGSNEQYF.

The rearrangement links TRBV6-5 to TRBJ1-2; 7 bases line up with TRBD1. V shed 5 bases, J shed 8 bases, and the junction held 14 bases outside the gene matches. Germline V gene data show CDR1 as MNHEY and CDR2 as SVGAGI. This CDR3 is 15 amino acids long. CDR3 amino acids: CASSRGGTGAQGYTF. As DNA, the CDR3 is TGTGCCAGCAGTCGGGGGGGCACAGGGGCTCAAGGCTACACCTTC.

A note on this clonotype: A clone one base away is much larger, so this may be a read error. This chain joins TRBV7-3 and TRBJ2-1; 8 nucleotides line up with TRBD2. There are 13 residues in the CDR3. V shed 4 bases, J shed 13 bases, and the junction held 9 bases outside the gene matches. Germline V gene data show CDR1 as SGHTA and CDR2 as FQGTGA. CDR3 amino acids: CASSSGLEQTQFF. CDR3 coding DNA: TGTGCCAGCAGCTCGGGACTAGAACAGACCCAGTTCTTC.